A selection of T cell receptor beta chains follows, all from one sample in a study of regulatory T cells in long-lasting Graves disease. TCRdb passed the multiplex PCR reads through MiXCR, listing each CDR3 protein once. This table has hundreds of thousands of distinct CDR3 sequences, 12% appearing once. This sample also appeared in a second study, on T cells in Graves' hyperthyroidism and ophthalmopathy.

The specimen comprised peripheral blood mononuclear cells (PBMCs), sampled at new diagnosis, from a patient treated with antithyroid drugs. The receptors stem from a woman aged 25 to 39 with Graves disease. CDR3s include the opening cysteine and the closing phenylalanine or tryptophan. D genes are given only for firm matches. Expanded clones get a size class; other rows say once, few or many, or leave the size out.

d_gene	abundance	v_gene	j_gene	CDR3aa	CDR3nt
-	many	TRBV18	TRBJ1-2	CASSHLDISNYGYTF	TGTGCCAGCTCACACTTGGACATAAGCAACTATGGCTACACCTTC
-	many	TRBV7-9	TRBJ2-2	CASSFVGSGTGELFF	TGTGCCAGCAGCTTCGTCGGCTCGGGCACCGGGGAGCTGTTTTTT
-	few	TRBV28	TRBJ1-6	CASSLARNNSPLHF	TGTGCCAGCAGTTTAGCACGTAATAATTCACCCCTCCACTTT
-	many	TRBV11-2	TRBJ1-2	CASSFNLNYGYTF	TGTGCCAGCAGCTTCAACCTTAACTATGGCTACACCTTC
-	-	TRBV30	TRBJ1-1	CASGRDTEAFF	TGTGCCTCTGGACGGGACACTGAAGCTTTCTTT
-	-	TRBV25-1	TRBJ2-2	CASSPLIGSRGDTGELFF	TGTGCCAGCAGCCCCCTTATAGGAAGCAGGGGGGACACCGGGGAGCTGTTTTTT
TRBD2	many	TRBV6-1	TRBJ2-3	CASSIGLAGGTDTQYF	TGTGCCAGCAGTATTGGGTTGGCGGGAGGAACAGATACGCAGTATTTT
TRBD1	many	TRBV6-1	TRBJ1-2	CASRLDRGNFHYGYTF	TGTGCCAGCAGGCTCGACAGGGGGAATTTTCACTATGGCTACACCTTC
-	-	TRBV5-1	TRBJ2-3	CASSRNTQAMGDTQYF	TGCGCCAGCAGCCGAAATACACAGGCCATGGGAGATACGCAGTATTTT
TRBD1	few	TRBV10-3	TRBJ1-2	CAIRGQGKANYGYTF	TGTGCCATCAGGGGACAGGGGAAAGCTAACTATGGCTACACCTTC
-	-	TRBV7-9	TRBJ2-5	CASSLPGVPETQYF	TGTGCCAGCAGCTTGCCAGGGGTCCCAGAGACCCAGTACTTC
TRBD1	few	TRBV20-1	TRBJ1-2	CSAARGQALYGYTF	TGCAGTGCTGCACGAGGACAGGCACTCTATGGCTACACCTTC
-	many	TRBV20-1	TRBJ1-6	CSNSHNSPLHF	TGCAGTAACAGCCATAATTCACCCCTCCACTTT
TRBD2	many	TRBV27	TRBJ2-1	CASSFSWTSGNGRQFF	TGTGCCAGCAGTTTCTCCTGGACTAGCGGGAATGGTCGGCAGTTCTTC
TRBD2	-	TRBV18	TRBJ2-7	CASSVPLGGSSYEQYF	TGTGCCAGCTCAGTTCCCCTCGGGGGGAGCTCCTACGAGCAGTACTTC
-	-	TRBV19	TRBJ2-7	CATGPGKPYEQYF	TGTGCCACCGGACCGGGGAAGCCCTACGAGCAGTACTTC
-	many	TRBV6-1	TRBJ2-7	CASSIQFDEQYF	TGTGCCAGCAGTATCCAATTCGACGAGCAGTACTTC
-	many	TRBV27	TRBJ2-1	CASSIGTPHNDQFF	TGTGCCAGCAGTATCGGGACTCCCCACAATGATCAGTTCTTC
TRBD1	many	TRBV27	TRBJ1-6	CASSSYSTGGNSPLHF	TGTGCCAGCAGTTCCTACTCGACAGGGGGTAATTCACCCCTCCACTTT
-	many	TRBV28	TRBJ2-3	CASSLGLWQSVDTQYF	TGTGCCAGCAGTTTAGGGTTGTGGCAGAGTGTAGATACGCAGTATTTT
TRBD2	-	TRBV12-5	TRBJ2-3	CASGLGLAGGSTDTQYF	TGTGCTAGTGGTTTGGGACTAGCGGGAGGGAGCACAGATACGCAGTATTTT
-	many	TRBV4-1	TRBJ1-3	CASSQGGAENTIYF	TGCGCCAGCAGCCAAGGTGGGGCAGAAAACACCATATATTTT
-	-	TRBV19	TRBJ2-1	CASSPTRGTDIMFF	TGTGCCAGTAGTCCGACCCGCGGGACAGATATTATGTTCTTC
-	many	TRBV7-2	TRBJ2-3	CASSWDNPDTQYF	TGTGCCAGCAGCTGGGACAACCCAGATACGCAGTATTTT
TRBD2	few	TRBV9	TRBJ2-3	CASSEWTSVGSSTDTQYF	TGTGCCAGCAGCGAGTGGACTAGCGTAGGATCTAGCACAGATACGCAGTATTTT
TRBD2	many	TRBV28	TRBJ2-5	CAHNAGWLAGGEETQYF	TGTGCCCACAATGCAGGGTGGCTAGCGGGAGGCGAGGAGACCCAGTACTTC
-	few	TRBV7-9	TRBJ2-7	CASSSNLGINEQYF	TGTGCCAGCAGCTCCAATCTCGGGATTAACGAGCAGTACTTC
-	few	TRBV27	TRBJ2-4	CASSPGTRSVQYF	TGTGCCAGCAGTCCTGGGACTCGAAGCGTTCAGTACTTC
-	-	TRBV11-3	TRBJ2-5	CASSPIYRALSGETQYF	TGTGCCAGCAGCCCTATATACAGGGCGCTGTCGGGGGAGACCCAGTACTTC
-	many	TRBV7-2	TRBJ2-3	CASSHGTDTQYF	TGTGCCAGCAGCCATGGCACAGATACGCAGTATTTT
TRBD2	once	TRBV7-3	TRBJ2-7	CASSQELAGFYEQYF	TGTGCCAGCAGCCAAGAACTAGCGGGGTTCTACGAGCAGTACTTC
TRBD2	many	TRBV2	TRBJ2-3	CASLYRGLADTDTQYF	TGTGCCAGCCTTTACCGGGGACTAGCTGACACAGATACGCAGTATTTT
TRBD2	many	TRBV2	TRBJ2-7	CAIQTSGITDEQYF	TGTGCCATCCAGACTAGCGGGATAACCGACGAGCAGTACTTC
-	many	TRBV10-3	TRBJ1-3	CAISESGKGNTIYF	TGTGCCATCAGTGAGTCGGGGAAAGGAAACACCATATATTTT
TRBD2	few	TRBV15	TRBJ2-7	CATSRDPPGEGQDEQYF	TGTGCCACCAGCAGAGATCCTCCGGGGGAGGGCCAGGACGAGCAGTACTTC
-	-	TRBV20-1	TRBJ2-3	CSARDLQGTTDTQYF	TGCAGTGCTAGAGATTTACAGGGCACCACAGATACGCAGTATTTT
-	many	TRBV29-1	TRBJ2-7	CSVAEDFRRTEQYF	TGCAGCGTCGCCGAGGACTTCCGAAGGACCGAGCAGTACTTC
-	many	TRBV3-1	TRBJ2-4	CASSQLGLTKNIQYF	TGTGCCAGCAGCCAACTTGGCCTTACCAAAAACATTCAGTACTTC
-	many	TRBV19	TRBJ2-5	CASSIPGQRKQETQYF	TGTGCCAGTAGTATTCCCGGACAGCGAAAACAAGAGACCCAGTACTTC
TRBD2	many	TRBV12-3/TRBV12-4	TRBJ2-7	CASSLAGGPPYEQYF	TGTGCCAGCAGTTTAGCGGGAGGGCCGCCCTACGAGCAGTACTTC
TRBD2	many	TRBV7-2	TRBJ2-7	CASSRRGGESSYEQYF	TGTGCCAGCAGCCGTCGGGGGGGGGAGAGCTCCTACGAGCAGTACTTC
TRBD1	many	TRBV11-2	TRBJ2-7	CASSLAGGGEQYF	TGTGCCAGCAGCTTAGCAGGGGGCGGCGAGCAGTACTTC
-	once	TRBV30	TRBJ2-1	CAWSRGDYNEQFF	TGTGCCTGGAGTCGCGGGGATTACAATGAGCAGTTCTTC
-	many	TRBV6-1	TRBJ2-2	CASSEMASGELFF	TGTGCCAGCAGTGAAATGGCATCCGGGGAGCTGTTTTTT
TRBD2	many	TRBV18	TRBJ2-2	CASSPRQGGTGELFF	TGTGCCAGCTCACCACGCCAGGGAGGGACCGGGGAGCTGTTTTTT
TRBD1	-	TRBV19	TRBJ1-1	CASTLTGFGEAFF	TGTGCCAGTACTTTGACAGGGTTTGGGGAAGCTTTCTTT
TRBD1	-	TRBV29-1	TRBJ2-5	CSVVEGAQETQYF	TGCAGCGTTGTTGAGGGGGCCCAAGAGACCCAGTACTTC
-	many	TRBV5-6	TRBJ1-2	CASSNRHYSGPNYGYTF	TGTGCCAGCAGCAACCGACATTATTCGGGACCGAACTATGGCTACACCTTC
TRBD2	many	TRBV7-2	TRBJ2-1	CASSLSSPPPSGRENEQFF	TGTGCCAGCAGCCTTAGTAGCCCCCCCCCTAGCGGGAGGGAAAATGAGCAGTTCTTC
TRBD2	many	TRBV20-1	TRBJ2-3	CSARRASGPTDTQYF	TGCAGTGCTAGAAGGGCTAGCGGCCCCACAGATACGCAGTATTTT
-	few	TRBV27	TRBJ2-1	CASSLERHVEQFF	TGTGCCAGCAGTTTAGAACGTCACGTTGAGCAGTTCTTC
-	many	TRBV24-1	TRBJ2-7	CATSWASQISYEQYF	TGTGCCACCAGTTGGGCTAGCCAGATCTCCTACGAGCAGTACTTC
TRBD2	many	TRBV12-3/TRBV12-4	TRBJ2-1	CASSLGGLAGKRSQFF	TGTGCCAGCAGTTTAGGGGGACTAGCGGGAAAACGGTCCCAGTTCTTC
TRBD1	many	TRBV28	TRBJ1-5	CASSEITGGLGQPQHF	TGTGCCAGCAGTGAGATCACAGGGGGCTTGGGTCAGCCCCAGCATTTT
-	few	TRBV18	TRBJ2-1	CASSPDMQFF	TGTGCCAGCTCACCCGATATGCAGTTCTTC
-	many	TRBV19	TRBJ1-2	CASSAGGIYGYTF	TGTGCCAGCAGCGCGGGGGGGATATATGGCTACACCTTC
-	many	TRBV20-1	TRBJ1-3	CSARVLTGNTIYF	TGCAGTGCCAGGGTTTTAACTGGAAACACCATATATTTT
TRBD2	many	TRBV4-2	TRBJ2-7	CASSPGGYEQYF	TGTGCCAGCAGCCCGGGGGGGTACGAGCAGTACTTC